This T cell receptor (beta chain) is from a study of shared clonotypes between healthy human individuals. Study information: The people who gave samples were two women and a few men aged 18 to 49.

Libraries were prepared by immunoSEQ multiplex PCR; TCRdb keeps only in-frame clonotypes and omits some of them. The sample contains about 2.3 million clones, approximately 90% of which appear only once. V lost 3 bases and J lost 1; bases outside the gene matches: 6. The CDR3 has 17 residues. In germline, CDR1 is MDHEN, CDR2 SYDVKM. CD45RA-negative memory and CD45RA+ naive subsets were split from the CD4+ cells. This TCR came from a man aged 18 to 29 in good health. Some clones in this sample may be carry-over from other donors' samples. This chain links TRBV28 with TRBJ2-3, with 11 nucleotides matching TRBD1. The sequenced material came from naive CD4+ T cells from PBMCs. Subset: CD45RA+ positively selected. CDR3 region: CASSFLGQGARTDTQYF. The CDR3 DNA is TGTGCCAGCAGTTTCCTCGGACAGGGGGCCCGCACAGATACGCAGTATTTT.